A single count supports the clone carrying this T cell receptor (beta chain). These data are taken from a study of blood T cell repertoires in COVID-19. Turning to the study itself: The study drew acute and convalescent COVID-19 samples from the United States, Italy and Spain. PBMCs, B-cell-depleted T cells, or T cells provided the cDNA or gDNA that made up the material.

As originally analysed: Amplification from reference gene primers served as the basis for estimated nucleated cell counts. Sequencing was performed with immunoSEQ multiplex PCR; in TCRdb, only in-frame clones are kept and a portion is missing. That table gives V, J and clone size, and the DNA gave D and trimming. The table lists about 41,000 clones, around four fifths of them singletons, with about 43% in the top ten. CDR3 size: 14 residues. Germline CDR1 MNHNY, CDR2 SVGAGI (reference sequence). V lost 6 bases and J lost 6; bases outside the gene matches: 10. Sequencing was done on a sample of peripheral blood. The TCR sequence derives from an elderly woman with active or convalescent COVID-19. The rearrangement joins TRBV6-6 to TRBJ1-1, with 7 positions matching TRBD1. The CDR3 DNA follows: TGTGCCAGCAGGACACAGGGGAAAGGGGCTGAAGCTTTCTTT. It yields the protein CASRTQGKGAEAFF.